Shown below are 20 T cell receptor beta chains from a single sample sequenced in a study of OX40 agonist ivuxolimab in advanced cancers. Generated by immunoSEQ multiplex PCR, the TCRdb table keeps only in-frame clones and is missing some. The sample lists some 20,000 clones; around four fifths were seen once. The sample consisted of CD4+ or CD8+ T cells sorted from blood, taken in a trial of the OX40 agonist ivuxolimab. Receptor source: an adult with an advanced solid tumor such as melanoma, head and neck, liver or kidney cancer.

This clone was counted a single time. The rearrangement joins TRBV6-5 to TRBJ2-5, with TRBD1 matching over 8 bases. This CDR3 is built from 16 residues. J gave up 5 bases and V 0 bases, and 8 bases lay outside the gene matches. The germline V gene encodes CDR1 MNHEY and CDR2 SVGAGI. The CDR3 region has the DNA TGTGCCAGCAGTTACTCCGGGACAGGCCTAGAGGAGACCCAGTACTTC. It yields the protein CASSYSGTGLEETQYF.

V is TRBV28 and J is TRBJ2-7, with 10 positions matching TRBD1. Germline V gives CDR1 MDHEN, CDR2 SYDVKM. V was clipped by 1 base and J by 2 bases; unmatched bases: 2. There are 15 residues in the CDR3. Written as DNA, the CDR3 is TGTGCCAGCAGTTTATATGGGACAGGGGCCTACGAGCAGTACTTC. Encoded protein: CASSLYGTGAYEQYF. Supplemented by reference TRBV28 and TRBJ2-7, the full variable domain reads DVKVTQSSRYLVKRTGEKVFLECVQDMDHENMFWYRQDPGLGLRLIYFSYDVKMKEKGDIPEGYSVSREKKERFSLILESASTNQTSMYLCASSLYGTGAYEQYFGPGTRLTVT.

The V and J genes are TRBV6-4 and TRBJ2-7; 9 bases agree with TRBD1. In germline, CDR1 is MRHNA, CDR2 SNTAGT. This CDR3 region has 15 residues. Germline trimming cut 6 bases from V and 3 bases from J; bases unmatched to any gene: 9. This CDR3 reads CASSETGQGSYEQYF. The CDR3 DNA is TGTGCCAGCAGCGAGACGGGACAGGGAAGCTACGAGCAGTACTTC.

The genes are TRBV11-2 and TRBJ2-2, with D perhaps TRBD1 (5 bases). V was clipped by 5 bases and J by 5 bases, with 12 bases between them. The CDR3 length is 14 residues. CDR1 is SGHAT, CDR2 FQNNGV, per germline. The CDR3 loop reads CASSRQSITGELFF. The CDR3, as DNA: TGTGCCAGCAGCCGACAGTCGATTACCGGGGAGCTGTTTTTT.

Comment on this clone: The sample has other DNA sequences that encode this CDR3 too. The rearrangement joins TRBV5-4 to TRBJ2-7; D is unresolved. This CDR3 contains 11 residues. V lost 3 bases to trimming and J lost 3 bases, with 4 bases between them. CDR1 is SGHNT and CDR2 is YYREEE in the germline V gene (reference sequence). The CDR3 spells CASSSNYEQYF. CDR3 nucleotides: TGTGCCAGCAGCTCAAACTACGAGCAGTACTTC.

V is TRBV11-2 and J is TRBJ2-7; D is ambiguous. V was pared by 3 bases and J by 7 bases, with 7 bases between. The germline CDR1 and CDR2 sequences are SGHAT and FQNNGV. The CDR3 is 11 residues long. CDR3 nucleotide sequence: TGTGCCAGCAGCTTCATGGAAGAGCAGTACTTC. This gives the protein CASSFMEEQYF.

The DNA of the CDR3 is TGTGCCAGCACAAGCCCGGGACTAAGAACCGGTGAGCAGTTCTTC. Its protein is CASTSPGLRTGEQFF. The rearrangement links TRBV6-6 to TRBJ2-1, with 7 nucleotides matching TRBD2. Germline-derived CDR1 and CDR2 are MNHNY and SVGAGI (reference sequence). With V trimmed by 7 bases and J by 9 bases, 15 bases remained unmatched. The CDR3 contains 15 residues.

The rearrangement links TRBV13 to TRBJ2-7; unclear D gene. CDR3 length: 14 amino acids. V shed 1 base and J shed 0 bases, with 7 bases lying between them. Germline V gives CDR1 PRHDT, CDR2 FYEKMQ (reference sequence). The CDR3 protein is CASSLEGRSYEQYF. The CDR3 DNA follows: TGTGCCAGCAGCTTAGAGGGCCGCTCCTACGAGCAGTACTTC. The full variable domain, its missing parts supplied by reference TRBV13 and TRBJ2-7, is AAGVIQSPRHLIKEKRETATLKCYPIPRHDTVYWYQQGPGQDPQFLISFYEKMQSDKGSIPDRFSAQQFSDYHSELNMSSLELGDSALYFCASSLEGRSYEQYFGPGTRLTVT.

In its sample, this clone was seen a few times. The rearrangement uses TRBV4-3 and TRBJ2-3; 7 bases line up with TRBD2. The CDR3 extends over 17 amino acids. Germline V gene sequence: CDR1 LGHNA, CDR2 YSLEER. J gave up 4 bases and V 1 base, and 11 bases lay outside the gene matches. CDR3 coding DNA: TGCGCCAGCAGCCAAGTGGGGCTAGCGGATTCCGCAGATACGCAGTATTTT. This encodes CASSQVGLADSADTQYF.

CDR3 loop: CASSIVYPSGIHYEQYF. For the CDR3, the DNA is TGTGCCAGTAGTATTGTTTATCCGAGCGGGATCCACTACGAGCAGTACTTC. The chain links TRBV19 to TRBJ2-7, with 7 bases aligning to TRBD2. V was clipped by 3 bases and J by 3 bases; unmatched bases: 14. Germline V gene data show CDR1 as LNHDA and CDR2 as SQIVND (reference sequence). CDR3 size: 17 residues.

This clone was recorded only once. The genes are TRBV2 and TRBJ2-6; D gene unclear. Germline V CDR1 and CDR2: SNHLY, FYNNEI. The CDR3 length is 14 residues. Trimming took off 8 bases at V and 4 bases at J, with 12 bases between the two ends. The CDR3 sequence is CASLLLTGANVLTF. CDR3 bases: TGTGCCAGCTTACTTCTCACGGGGGCCAACGTCCTGACTTTC.

This clone is a singleton in its sample. The rearrangement links TRBV7-9 to TRBJ2-7; D remains unclear. CDR1 is SEHNR and CDR2 is FQNEAQ in the germline V gene (reference sequence). V was clipped by 3 bases and J by 0 bases, with 12 bases between them. The CDR3 has 15 amino acids. The CDR3 sequence: CASSFGSLNSYEQYF. CDR3 nucleotides: TGTGCCAGCAGCTTCGGTTCACTCAACTCCTACGAGCAGTACTTC.

The V and J genes are TRBV7-9 and TRBJ1-2; D might be TRBD1 (6 bases). The CDR3 has 13 residues. V shed 3 bases and J shed 4 bases, with 9 bases lying between them. Germline CDR1 SEHNR, CDR2 FQNEAQ (reference sequence). CDR3 DNA sequence: TGTGCCAGCAGCTTGAGGGACACCTATGGCTACACCTTC. Translation: CASSLRDTYGYTF.

This clone was seen a handful of times. The V and J genes are TRBV5-8 and TRBJ2-1; possible D gene TRBD2, 5 bases. Looked up from germline, CDR1 is SGHTS and CDR2 is YDEGEE. The CDR3 contains 14 residues. Trimming pared 1 base from V and 8 bases from J, leaving 13 bases between. The CDR3 loop is CASSLRPAGHEQFF. As DNA, the CDR3 is TGTGCCAGCAGCTTGCGCCCGGCGGGCCATGAGCAGTTCTTC.

This sequence joins TRBV27 and TRBJ2-6; 7 bases fit TRBD1. Trimming removed 2 bases from V and 1 base from J; junction bases left unmatched: 8. Germline V lookup: CDR1 MNHEY, CDR2 SMNVEV (reference sequence). The CDR3 is made up of 18 amino acids. The chain's CDR3 is CASSLATGAPSGANVLTF. DNA of the CDR3: TGTGCCAGCAGTTTAGCCACAGGGGCTCCGTCTGGGGCCAACGTCCTGACTTTC.

The CDR3 region has the DNA TGTGCCAGCTTCCGACGTTGGGTAGCTAACTATGGCTACACCTTC. Translated, it gives CASFRRWVANYGYTF. This sequence joins TRBV7-9 and TRBJ1-2; no firm D call. This CDR3 has 15 residues. CDR1 and CDR2 from the germline V gene are SEHNR and FQNEAQ (reference sequence). Trimming cost V 8 bases and J 0 bases, with 16 bases left between them.

The chain employs TRBV15 and TRBJ1-1, with D uncertain. Germline V gene sequence: CDR1 LNHNV, CDR2 YYDKDF (reference sequence). The CDR3 has 14 amino acids. The V and J ends lost 6 bases and 1 base respectively, with 12 bases between them. The CDR3 spells CATSRSPRNTEAFF. DNA of the CDR3: TGTGCCACCAGTCGTTCTCCGAGGAACACTGAAGCTTTCTTT.

The rearrangement joins TRBV7-9 to TRBJ2-7, with unresolved D. CDR3 length: 14 residues. V dropped 4 bases and J dropped 0 bases, with 10 bases sitting between them. Germline V CDR1 and CDR2: SEHNR, FQNEAQ (reference sequence). The CDR3 sequence: CASSSRGSSYEQYF. CDR3 coding DNA: TGTGCCAGCAGCTCACGCGGAAGCTCCTACGAGCAGTACTTC.

The CDR3: CASSKGSGANVLTF. The CDR3 DNA is TGTGCCAGCAGTAAAGGTTCCGGGGCCAACGTCCTGACTTTC. The gene calls are TRBV27 and TRBJ2-6; D remains ambiguous. Trimming pared 5 bases from V and 4 bases from J, leaving 9 bases between. This CDR3 region has 14 residues. Germline CDR1 reads MNHEY; CDR2 reads SMNVEV (reference sequence).

This chain joins TRBV7-9 and TRBJ2-3; 12 positions agree with TRBD2. The CDR3 is 16 residues long. V dropped 5 bases and J dropped 1; count of bases not matched to a gene: 4. Germline V gene lookup returns CDR1 SEHNR and CDR2 FQNEAQ (reference sequence). The CDR3 bases are TGTGCCAGCAGCAACCGACTAGCGGGAGGCACAGATACGCAGTATTTT. Residues: CASSNRLAGGTDTQYF. The full variable domain, completed using reference TRBV7-9 and TRBJ2-3, is DTGVSQNPRHKITKRGQNVTFRCDPISEHNRLYWYRQTLGQGPEFLTYFQNEAQLEKSRLLSDRFSAERPKGSFSTLEIQRTEQGDSAMYLCASSNRLAGGTDTQYFGPGTRLTVL.